The 22 T cell receptor beta chains below all came from one sample that was sequenced in a study of shared clonotypes between healthy human individuals. The data were produced by immunoSEQ multiplex PCR, yet TCRdb's version contains in-frame clones alone and is incomplete. Among about 2 million clones listed, about 95% were seen once. Naivety among CD8 cells was defined by CD45RO negativity and positive CCR7 selection, thereby excluding terminally differentiated effector memory CD45RA+ cells. Sequenced input: naive CD8+ T cells sorted from blood. These receptors all stem from a man in his late teens or twenties in good health.

A remark on this clone: One junction end disagrees with the germline gene, perhaps due to a read error. The CDR3 region is CASNELLGEDTGELFF. DNA of the CDR3: TGTGCCAGCAATGAACTACTAGGGGAGGACACCGGGGAGCTGTTTTTT. The chain employs TRBV6-1 and TRBJ2-2; maybe TRBD2 (6 bases). Germline CDR1 is MNHNS and CDR2 is SASEGT. The CDR3 totals 16 residues.

This chain connects TRBV7-9 to TRBJ2-7, with 10 nucleotides matching TRBD1. CDR1 is SEHNR and CDR2 is FQNEAQ in the germline V gene (reference sequence). Unmatched junction bases numbered 5, after V lost 4 bases and J lost 5 bases. CDR3 length: 14 amino acids. CDR3 sequence reads: CASSWGTGVNEQYF. The CDR3 DNA reads TGTGCCAGCAGCTGGGGGACAGGGGTCAACGAGCAGTACTTC.

About this clone: Other DNA sequences within the sample encode an identical CDR3. The chain is built from TRBV19 and TRBJ2-7; 10 bases line up with TRBD2. The CDR3 spans 14 residues. V trimming: 6 bases; J trimming: 4 bases; junction bases outside the gene matches: 6. Germline CDR1 and CDR2: LNHDA and SQIVND (reference sequence). CDR3: CASSPGLASYEQYF. For the CDR3, the DNA is TGTGCCAGTAGCCCGGGACTAGCGAGTTACGAGCAGTACTTC.

This chain links TRBV6-1 with TRBJ2-4; 8 bases are shared with TRBD1. Germline V gene sequence: CDR1 MNHNS, CDR2 SASEGT. The CDR3 has 14 amino acids. Trimming at V came to 3 bases and at J to 6 bases, leaving 4 bases not matched to a gene. CDR3 sequence (DNA): TGTGCCAGCAGTGATTTTGGACAGGGAAACATTCAGTACTTC. It specifies CASSDFGQGNIQYF.

On this clone itself: Compared with germline, one end of the junction differs, possibly owing to a read error. V is TRBV19 and J is TRBJ2-7, with TRBD1 matching 8 bases. CDR1 and CDR2 from the germline V gene are LNHDA and SQIVND (reference sequence). The CDR3 extends over 16 amino acids. The CDR3 is CASSLEDRAYSYEQYF. The CDR3 DNA follows: TGTGCCAGTAGTCTAGAGGACAGGGCCTACTCCTACGAGCAGTACTTC.

The chain is built from TRBV6-5 and TRBJ2-7; 10 bases match TRBD1. The V gene end was trimmed by 0 bases and the J gene end by 2 bases; junction bases not matched to a gene: 4. Germline-derived CDR1 and CDR2 are MNHEY and SVGAGI. The CDR3 has 16 residues. This CDR3 reads CASSYSGTGDTYEQYF. Here the CDR3 DNA reads TGTGCCAGCAGTTACTCCGGGACAGGGGACACCTACGAGCAGTACTTC.

CDR3 sequence reads: CASSLDRVEQGYEQFF. The CDR3 nucleotides are TGTGCCAGCAGCCTAGACCGAGTCGAGCAGGGCTATGAGCAGTTCTTC. The chain is built from TRBV9 and TRBJ2-1; tentatively, D is TRBD1 (5 bases). Trimming left V 4 bases short and J 8 bases short, with 22 bases between. CDR1 is SGDLS and CDR2 is YYNGEE in the germline V gene. The CDR3 length is 16 residues.

J is TRBJ2-7 and V is TRBV10-3, with D tentatively TRBD1 (5 bases). Germline assignment: CDR1 ENHRY and CDR2 SYGVKD. CDR3 size: 13 residues. Trimming shortened V by 6 bases and J by 5 bases, and 14 bases separated the two germline ends. DNA for the CDR3: TGTGCCATCAGCCCTTCTGAACAGGACGAGCAGTACTTC. Amino acid sequence: CAISPSEQDEQYF.

This rearrangement joins TRBV13 to TRBJ2-3, with 10 bases that match TRBD2. Germline V gene sequence: CDR1 PRHDT, CDR2 FYEKMQ (reference sequence). V was clipped by 1 base and J by 6 bases; unmatched bases: 7. This CDR3 has 16 amino acids. Here the CDR3 reads CASSLVASGSSDTQYF. The CDR3 coding sequence is TGTGCCAGCAGCTTAGTCGCTAGCGGGAGTTCTGATACGCAGTATTTT.

The chain carries TRBV2 and TRBJ2-7; a possible D gene is TRBD2 (5 bases). Per germline, CDR1 SNHLY and CDR2 FYNNEI. The CDR3 totals 12 residues. Deletions cut 7 bases from V and 3 bases from J, with 10 bases between. CDR3 DNA: TGTGCCAGCACCGGAGGCGACTACGAGCAGTACTTC. This gives the protein CASTGGDYEQYF.

This chain uses TRBV10-3 with TRBJ1-1; 9 bases map to TRBD1. CDR3 length: 15 residues. Losses at the gene ends were 6 bases for V and 0 bases for J; bases not matched to a gene: 5. Germline-derived CDR1 and CDR2 are ENHRY and SYGVKD. The CDR3 region has the DNA TGTGCCATCAGCGATGGGACAGGGATGAACACTGAAGCTTTCTTT. Translating it yields CAISDGTGMNTEAFF.

A note on this clone: The germline gene is not matched at one end of the junction; a read error may be the cause. V is TRBV7-2 and J is TRBJ2-7; D tentatively fits TRBD1 or TRBD2 (5 bases each). The CDR3 is made up of 14 amino acids. Looked up from germline, CDR1 is SGHTA and CDR2 is FQGNSA. CDR3 in amino acids: CASSHGAFTYGQYF. The DNA of the CDR3 is TGTGCCAGCAGCCACGGGGCCTTTACCTACGGGCAGTACTTC. Variable domain in full (rest from reference TRBV7-2 and TRBJ2-7): GAGVSQSPSNKVTEKGKDVELRCDPISGHTALYWYRQSLGQGLEFLIYFQGNSAPDKSGLPSDRFSAERTGGSVSTLTIQRTQQEDSAVYLCASSHGAFTYGQYFGPGTRLTVT.

The chain carries TRBV6-4 and TRBJ1-2, with TRBD1 matching over 11 bases. This CDR3 comprises 15 residues. J lost 6 bases, V lost 5 bases, and 8 bases had no gene match. Per germline, CDR1 MRHNA and CDR2 SNTAGT. CDR3 amino acids: CASSWTGGSLDGYTF. The DNA for the CDR3 is TGTGCCAGCAGTTGGACAGGGGGCTCATTGGATGGCTACACCTTC.

The chain joins TRBV4-1 to TRBJ2-7; D perhaps matches TRBD1 (6 bases). CDR1 is MGHRA, CDR2 YSYEKL, per germline. There are 15 residues in the CDR3. V shed 3 bases and J shed 3 bases, with 15 bases lying between them. The CDR3 bases are TGCGCCAGCAGCCAGGAAGGGGGACACATCTACGAGCAGTACTTC. Translation gives CASSQEGGHIYEQYF.

The genes are TRBV18 and TRBJ2-2; 10 nucleotides align to TRBD2. The V gene end was trimmed by 6 bases and the J gene end by 5 bases; junction bases not matched to a gene: 18. The CDR3 is 19 amino acids. CDR1 KGHSH and CDR2 LQKENI come from the germline V gene. The CDR3 sequence is CASSSVGGLAAVRTGELFF. CDR3 DNA sequence: TGTGCCAGCTCTTCCGTAGGAGGACTAGCGGCCGTGCGGACCGGGGAGCTGTTTTTT.

This chain joins TRBV10-3 and TRBJ1-2; 8 positions agree with TRBD1. V shed 2 bases, J shed 7 bases, and the junction held 3 bases outside the gene matches. The CDR3 totals 13 residues. From germline, CDR1 is ENHRY and CDR2 SYGVKD. The CDR3 sequence: CAISEAGGGGYTF. The DNA for the CDR3 is TGTGCCATCAGTGAGGCAGGGGGCGGTGGCTACACCTTC.

This chain uses TRBV6-1 with TRBJ1-6, with 10 bases matching TRBD1. The length of the CDR3 is 15 residues. CDR1 and CDR2 from the germline V gene are MNHNS and SASEGT. V was pared by 7 bases and J by 3 bases, with 3 bases of the junction left unmatched. This chain's CDR3 is CASTWTGGYNSPLHF. The CDR3 DNA follows: TGTGCCAGCACTTGGACAGGGGGCTATAATTCACCCCTCCACTTT.

Only one count was recorded for this clone. The V and J genes are TRBV27 and TRBJ2-1; TRBD2 aligns across 11 bases. The V and J ends lost 5 bases and 5 bases, in that order; junction bases with no gene match: 11. The germline V gene encodes CDR1 MNHEY and CDR2 SMNVEV (reference sequence). This CDR3 comprises 17 residues. The CDR3 reads CASSPIILAGVNNEQFF. In DNA, the CDR3 is TGTGCCAGCAGTCCAATCATACTAGCGGGAGTGAACAATGAGCAGTTCTTC.

The rearrangement uses TRBV5-3 and TRBJ2-2; 10 bases are a match to TRBD2. TRBV5-3 is an open reading frame, and its role is uncertain. CDR3 length equals 18 residues. J was trimmed by 5 bases and V by 4 bases; bases with no gene match: 14. Here the CDR3 DNA reads TGTGCCAGAAGCAACCCGGGACTAGCGACGCGGGGGACCGGGGAGCTGTTTTTT. Amino acid sequence: CARSNPGLATRGTGELFF.

The chain is built from TRBV2 and TRBJ1-2; D possibly corresponds to TRBD1 (6 bases). The CDR3 has 13 amino acids. Trimming stripped 7 bases from V and 4 bases from J, with 13 bases between. Looked up from germline, CDR1 is SNHLY and CDR2 is FYNNEI. The CDR3 here is CASTSGEGYGYTF. The CDR3 DNA sequence: TGTGCCAGCACTTCAGGGGAAGGCTATGGCTACACCTTC.

The rearrangement links TRBV10-2 to TRBJ2-1; 9 nucleotides line up with TRBD2. There are 15 residues in the CDR3. In germline, CDR1 is WSHSY, CDR2 SAAADI. Trimming removed 6 bases from V and 9 bases from J; junction bases left unmatched: 12. CDR3 nucleotide sequence: TGCGCCAGCAGCTTGGTTAGCGGGGGAGGAAGTGAGCAGTTCTTC. Residues: CASSLVSGGGSEQFF.

V and J are TRBV7-9 and TRBJ2-7; TRBD1 agrees at 8 bases. Germline CDR1 reads SEHNR; CDR2 reads FQNEAQ (reference sequence). The CDR3 totals 15 residues. V dropped 5 bases and J dropped 5; count of bases not matched to a gene: 11. The CDR3 nucleotides are TGTGCCAGCAGCCCCCCGACGGGGACAGGAGACGAGCAGTACTTC. Translated: CASSPPTGTGDEQYF.